This TCR beta chain originates from a study of Graves' ophthalmopathy and Graves' hyperthyroidism. This CDR3 region has 14 residues. J gave up 0 bases and V 11 bases, and 7 bases lay outside the gene matches. Germline V gives CDR1 LNHNV, CDR2 YYDKDF (reference sequence). Amplification of the TCR beta CDR3 regions used RNA transcripts (as template). First-round RT-PCR used HTBI primers; second-round multiplex PCR followed. TCRdb called the multiplex PCR reads again in MiXCR, with one record for every CDR3 protein. The profile shows some 170,000 distinct CDR3 sequences, 39% of them singletons. Sequencing used peripheral blood. The gene calls are TRBV15 and TRBJ2-5; the match to TRBD2 covers 9 bases. This receptor was taken from a man aged 25-45 years with Graves' ophthalmopathy. The CDR3 loop reads CAAALAGDQETQYF. In nucleotides, the CDR3 is TGTGCCGCCGCCTTAGCGGGAGACCAAGAGACCCAGTACTTC.